This TCR beta chain was documented in a study of beta chain features in type 1 diabetes. Study findings and constraints: Type 1 diabetes patients showed fewer insertions and more deletions at VDJ junctions. Shorter TCRB CDR3s, moderately but significantly so, marked every one of the four CD4+ subsets in Type 1 diabetes patients.

The authors sorted CD4+ naive, central memory, regulatory and stem cell-like memory cells via CD45RO/CCR7/CD25/CD127/CD95/CD27. Purity of each sorted population was above 95%. Concerning this clone: What it binds is not known.

V gave up 2 bases and J gave up 1 base, with 8 bases separating them. The CDR3 is 13 amino acids. Germline V lookup: CDR1 SQVTM, CDR2 ANQGSEA. Expressed TCRB transcripts were sequenced because the entire RNA isolate underwent reverse transcription. There were about 3.6 million reads on average in the naive, central memory and regulatory T cell samples. Profiling relied on immunoSEQ multiplex PCR, and the TCRdb table lists in-frame clones only, not all of them. The sample records 120,000 or so clones, roughly 17% being singletons. This TCR was recovered from a man younger than 35 with type 1 diabetes. This chain joins TRBV29-1 and TRBJ2-5; possibly TRBD1 for D (6 bases). Specimen: central memory CD4+ T cells from blood. Here the CDR3 DNA reads TGCAGCGTTGAAACAGGGTCCCAAGAGACCCAGTACTTC. Translating gives CSVETGSQETQYF.